The 4 T cell receptor beta chains below all came from one sample that was sequenced in a study of T cell responses to AZD1222 COVID-19 vaccine. Only in-frame clones appear in the TCRdb table, and some are missing; sequencing was by immunoSEQ multiplex PCR. This sample carries over 110,000 clones, around 93% of them seen once, and the ten largest clones take approximately 5%. Sequenced here: peripheral blood, sampled on day 0 of AZD1222 vaccination. Every receptor here comes from an adult in good health.

The chain links TRBV4-3 to TRBJ1-5; 10 bases match TRBD1. Germline CDR1 and CDR2: LGHNA and YSLEER. The trim removed 1 base at V and 5 bases at J, leaving 5 bases unmatched. The CDR3 loop spans 16 amino acids. CDR3 DNA sequence: TGCGCCAGCAGCCAAGGGGGGACAGGGGTTTATCAGCCCCAGCATTTT. This codes for CASSQGGTGVYQPQHF.

The V call is TRBV5-1, the J call TRBJ2-1, with 11 bases identical to TRBD2. Germline trimming cut 4 bases from V and 3 bases from J; bases unmatched to any gene: 6. The CDR3 spans 16 residues. CDR1 and CDR2 from the germline V gene are SGHRS and YFSETQ. The CDR3 DNA follows: TGCGCCAGCAGCGCAGGGGGACTAGCGGACTACAATGAGCAGTTCTTC. This codes for CASSAGGLADYNEQFF.

This chain links TRBV18 with TRBJ1-2; D perhaps matches TRBD1 (5 bases). Trimming removed 3 bases from V and 8 bases from J, with 13 bases in between. CDR1 is KGHSH, CDR2 LQKENI, per germline. The CDR3 extends over 13 amino acids. In DNA, the CDR3 is TGTGCCAGCTCACCCCGGGACCGTGAAGGCTACACCTTC. It specifies CASSPRDREGYTF.

Written as DNA, the CDR3 is TGCGCCAGCAGCTTGGATGGAGTGCCCGGGGAGCTGTTTTTT. Translated, it gives CASSLDGVPGELFF. V gene TRBV5-1 combines with J gene TRBJ2-2; D is unclear. This CDR3 region has 14 residues. The V gene lost 0 bases and the J gene lost 6 bases, with 9 bases spanning the gap. CDR1 and CDR2 (germline): SGHRS, YFSETQ.